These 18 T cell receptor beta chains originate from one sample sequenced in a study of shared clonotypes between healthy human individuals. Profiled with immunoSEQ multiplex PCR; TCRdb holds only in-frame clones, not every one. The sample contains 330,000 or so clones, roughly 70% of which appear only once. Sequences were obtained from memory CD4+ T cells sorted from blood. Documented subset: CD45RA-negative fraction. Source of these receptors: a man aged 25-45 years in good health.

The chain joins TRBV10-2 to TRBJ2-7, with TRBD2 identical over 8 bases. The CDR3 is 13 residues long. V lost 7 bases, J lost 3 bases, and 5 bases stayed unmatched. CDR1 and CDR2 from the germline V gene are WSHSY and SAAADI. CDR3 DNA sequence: TGCGCCAGCATCGGGGGGGGATACTACGAGCAGTACTTC. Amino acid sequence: CASIGGGYYEQYF.

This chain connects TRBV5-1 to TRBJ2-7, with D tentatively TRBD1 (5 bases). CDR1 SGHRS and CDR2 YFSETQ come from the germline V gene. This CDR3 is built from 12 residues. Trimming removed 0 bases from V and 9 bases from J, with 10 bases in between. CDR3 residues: CASSLEGISQYF. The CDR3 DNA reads TGCGCCAGCAGCTTGGAGGGGATCTCGCAGTACTTC.

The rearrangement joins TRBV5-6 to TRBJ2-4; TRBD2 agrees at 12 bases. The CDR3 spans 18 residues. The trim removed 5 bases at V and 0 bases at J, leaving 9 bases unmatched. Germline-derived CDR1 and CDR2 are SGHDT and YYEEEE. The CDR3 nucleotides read TGTGCCAGCAGATACAGATCGGGACTAGCGGGAGCCAAAAACATTCAGTACTTC. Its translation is CASRYRSGLAGAKNIQYF.

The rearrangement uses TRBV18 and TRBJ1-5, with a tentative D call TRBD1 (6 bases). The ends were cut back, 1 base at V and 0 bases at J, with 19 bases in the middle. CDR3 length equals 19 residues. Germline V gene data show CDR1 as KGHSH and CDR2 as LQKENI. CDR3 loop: CASSPRLPTGPASNQPQHF. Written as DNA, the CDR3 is TGTGCCAGCTCACCACGGCTCCCGACAGGTCCTGCTAGCAATCAGCCCCAGCATTTT.

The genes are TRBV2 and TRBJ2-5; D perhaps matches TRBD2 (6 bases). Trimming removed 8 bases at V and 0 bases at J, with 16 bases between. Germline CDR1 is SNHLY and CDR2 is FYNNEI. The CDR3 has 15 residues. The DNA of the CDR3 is TGTGCCAGCTTTCCCCGGGAGCGATACCAAGAGACCCAGTACTTC. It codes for CASFPRERYQETQYF.

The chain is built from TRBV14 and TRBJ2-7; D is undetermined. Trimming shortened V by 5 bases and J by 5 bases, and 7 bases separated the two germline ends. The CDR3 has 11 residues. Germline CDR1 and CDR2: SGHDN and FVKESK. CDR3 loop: CASSNRNEQYF. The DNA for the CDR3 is TGTGCCAGCAGCAACCGTAACGAGCAGTACTTC.

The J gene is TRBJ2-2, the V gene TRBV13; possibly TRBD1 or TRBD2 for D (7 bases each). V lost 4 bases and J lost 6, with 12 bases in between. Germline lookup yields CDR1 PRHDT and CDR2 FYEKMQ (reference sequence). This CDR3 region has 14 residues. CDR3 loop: CASSWEGAPGELFF. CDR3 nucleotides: TGTGCCAGCAGCTGGGAGGGGGCGCCCGGGGAGCTGTTTTTT.

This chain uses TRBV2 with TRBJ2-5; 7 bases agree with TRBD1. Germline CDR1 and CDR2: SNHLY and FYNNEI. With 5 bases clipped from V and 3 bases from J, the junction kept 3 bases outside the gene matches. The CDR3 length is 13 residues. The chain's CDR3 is CASSKQGKETQYF. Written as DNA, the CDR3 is TGTGCCAGCAGTAAACAGGGGAAAGAGACCCAGTACTTC.

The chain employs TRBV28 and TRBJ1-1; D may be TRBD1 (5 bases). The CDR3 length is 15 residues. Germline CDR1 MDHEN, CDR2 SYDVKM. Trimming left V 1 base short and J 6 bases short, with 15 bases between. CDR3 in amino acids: CASSLSSSRGPEAFF. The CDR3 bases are TGTGCCAGCAGTTTATCGTCCAGTAGGGGCCCTGAAGCTTTCTTT.

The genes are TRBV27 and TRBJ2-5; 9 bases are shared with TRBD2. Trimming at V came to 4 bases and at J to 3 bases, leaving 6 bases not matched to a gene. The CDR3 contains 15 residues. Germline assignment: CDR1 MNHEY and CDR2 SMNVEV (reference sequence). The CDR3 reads CASSSLAGVKETQYF. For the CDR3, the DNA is TGTGCCAGCAGTTCTTTAGCGGGAGTAAAAGAGACCCAGTACTTC.

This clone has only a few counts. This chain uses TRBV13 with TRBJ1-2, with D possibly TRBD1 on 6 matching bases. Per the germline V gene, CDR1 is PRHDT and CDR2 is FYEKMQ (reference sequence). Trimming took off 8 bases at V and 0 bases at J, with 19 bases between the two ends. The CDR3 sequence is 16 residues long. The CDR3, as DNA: TGTGCCAGCGCGTCGGGGGGCGCAAGGGCTAACTATGGCTACACCTTC. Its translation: CASASGGARANYGYTF.

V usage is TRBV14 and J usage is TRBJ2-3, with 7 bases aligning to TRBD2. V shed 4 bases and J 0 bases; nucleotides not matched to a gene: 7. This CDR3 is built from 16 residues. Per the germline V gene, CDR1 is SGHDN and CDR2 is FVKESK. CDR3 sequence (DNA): TGTGCCAGCAGCCGGGAGGGAGCGGCTAGCACAGATACGCAGTATTTT. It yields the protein CASSREGAASTDTQYF.

In DNA form, the CDR3 reads TGCGCCAGCAGCGTAGCTAGCGGGACTTACAATGAGCAGTTCTTC. This sequence encodes CASSVASGTYNEQFF. The chain combines TRBV5-1 with TRBJ2-1, with 9 bases matching TRBD2. The CDR3 consists of 15 residues. The V gene end was trimmed by 4 bases and the J gene end by 4 bases; junction bases not matched to a gene: 6. The germline CDR1 and CDR2 sequences are SGHRS and YFSETQ. Combining the CDR3 with reference TRBV5-1 and TRBJ2-1 gives the whole variable domain KAGVTQTPRYLIKTRGQQVTLSCSPISGHRSVSWYQQTPGQGLQFLFEYFSETQRNKGNFPGRFSGRQFSNSRSEMNVSTLELGDSALYLCASSVASGTYNEQFFGPGTRLTVL.

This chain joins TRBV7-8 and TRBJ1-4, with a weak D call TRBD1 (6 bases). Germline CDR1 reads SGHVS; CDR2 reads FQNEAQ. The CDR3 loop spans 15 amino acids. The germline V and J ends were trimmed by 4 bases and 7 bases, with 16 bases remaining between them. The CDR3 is CASSYQGTRFEKLFF. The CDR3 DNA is TGTGCCAGCAGCTACCAAGGGACACGATTTGAAAAACTGTTTTTT.

The CDR3 bases are TGCGCCAGCAGCTTGGGAGCAGCAGGGGTCGGTGAAGCTTTCTTT. As protein: CASSLGAAGVGEAFF. The chain combines TRBV5-1 with TRBJ1-1; D is possibly TRBD1 (6 bases). Trimming removed 0 bases at V and 7 bases at J, with 16 bases between. The germline gives CDR1 SGHRS, CDR2 YFSETQ. The CDR3 totals 15 residues.

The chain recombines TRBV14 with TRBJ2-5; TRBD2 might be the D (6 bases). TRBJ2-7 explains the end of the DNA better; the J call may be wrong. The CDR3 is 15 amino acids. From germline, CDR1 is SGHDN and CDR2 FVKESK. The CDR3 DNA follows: TGTGCCAGCAGCGTCGACCAGCGCGGGATCTACGAGCAGTACTTC. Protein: CASSVDQRGIYEQYF.

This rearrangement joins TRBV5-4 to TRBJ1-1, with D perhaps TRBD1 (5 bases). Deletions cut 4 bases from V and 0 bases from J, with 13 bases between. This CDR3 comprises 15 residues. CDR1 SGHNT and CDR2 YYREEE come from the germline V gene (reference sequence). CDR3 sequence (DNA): TGTGCCAGCAGCATAGCAGGGTCCATGAACACTGAAGCTTTCTTT. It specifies CASSIAGSMNTEAFF.

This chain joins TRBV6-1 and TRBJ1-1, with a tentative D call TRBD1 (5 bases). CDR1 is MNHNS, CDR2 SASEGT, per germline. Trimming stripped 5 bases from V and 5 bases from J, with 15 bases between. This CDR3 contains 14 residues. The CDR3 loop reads CASSIRDSGTEAFF. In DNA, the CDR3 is TGTGCCAGCAGTATCAGGGATTCGGGAACTGAAGCTTTCTTT.